This T cell receptor beta chain was sequenced for a study of T cells after yellow fever vaccination. Study background: SMART-Seq v4 Ultra Low Input prepared the low-cell-number fractions.

Via MiXCR, TCRdb re-called the 5' RACE reads, giving one row per CDR3 protein. This repertoire shows a few hundred thousand distinct CDR3 sequences, around 4.5% found once; its top ten account for 15% to 20%. This CDR3 comprises 16 residues. The V gene's germline CDR1 is SGHDT and CDR2 YYEEEE. V gave up 0 bases and J gave up 1 base; unmatched junction bases: 3. General study results and limits: Some clonotypes, a small share, were shared between CD4 and CD8 compartments. A faster peak, day 5 versus 15, was reached by the weaker secondary response.

This clonotype has ten or more counts. Its target is unknown. Here the sequenced sample was PBMCs, taken 15 days after the yellow fever booster vaccination. This sequence originates from a man aged 18 to 30 who received the YFV17D yellow fever vaccine. The V gene is TRBV5-6, the J gene TRBJ2-1; 8 positions match TRBD1. The CDR3 DNA is TGTGCCAGCAGCTTGGACAGGGGGACATCCTACAATGAGCAGTTCTTC. It yields the protein CASSLDRGTSYNEQFF.